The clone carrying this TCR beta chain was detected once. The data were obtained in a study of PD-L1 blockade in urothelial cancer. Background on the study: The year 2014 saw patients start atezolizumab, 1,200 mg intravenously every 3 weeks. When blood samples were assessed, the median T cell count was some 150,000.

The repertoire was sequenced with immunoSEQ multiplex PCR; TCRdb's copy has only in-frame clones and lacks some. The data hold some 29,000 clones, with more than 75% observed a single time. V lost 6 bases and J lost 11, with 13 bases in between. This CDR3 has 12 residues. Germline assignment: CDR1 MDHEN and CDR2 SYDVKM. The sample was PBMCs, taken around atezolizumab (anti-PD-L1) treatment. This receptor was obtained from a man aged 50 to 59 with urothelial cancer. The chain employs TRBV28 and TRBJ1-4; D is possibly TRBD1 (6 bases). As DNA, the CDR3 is TGTGCCAGCAGAGCACAGGGTTACAAACTGTTTTTT. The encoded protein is CASRAQGYKLFF.